A selection of T cell receptor beta chains follows, all from one sample in a study of blood T cells in healthy people across ages. TCRdb analysed the 5' RACE reads with MiXCR anew, one entry per CDR3 protein. The sample has more than 1,400,000 distinct CDR3 sequences; 35% to 45% are singletons. Specimen: blood. Receptors originate from a woman between 18 and 29 years old in good health. Both conserved end residues are part of each CDR3. A D gene is named only where the DNA matches it firmly. Clone size is not always given. Where it is, it says once, few, many or a class for expanded clones.

clone_size: few; d_call: .; j_call: TRBJ2-3; v_call: TRBV6-5; cdr3_aa: CASSYGPGTPSGTQYF; cdr3_nt: TGTGCCAGCAGTTACGGCCCGGGGACCCCCTCGGGTACGCAGTATTTT
clone_size: .; d_call: TRBD1; j_call: TRBJ2-5; v_call: TRBV7-2; cdr3_aa: CASSLGTGWGETQYF; cdr3_nt: TGTGCCAGCAGCTTAGGGACAGGGTGGGGAGAGACCCAGTACTTC
clone_size: .; d_call: TRBD1; j_call: TRBJ1-1; v_call: TRBV6-2/TRBV6-3; cdr3_aa: CASSLQGKGSDTEAFF; cdr3_nt: TGTGCCAGCAGCCTACAGGGGAAGGGGTCGGACACTGAAGCTTTCTTT
clone_size: .; d_call: TRBD1; j_call: TRBJ2-2; v_call: TRBV5-6; cdr3_aa: CASRPDRVHTGELFF; cdr3_nt: TGTGCCAGCAGACCTGACAGGGTTCACACCGGGGAGCTGTTTTTT
clone_size: .; d_call: .; j_call: TRBJ2-7; v_call: TRBV7-2; cdr3_aa: CASSFRGKILYEQYF; cdr3_nt: TGTGCCAGCAGCTTCCGGGGGAAGATTCTTTACGAGCAGTACTTC
clone_size: .; d_call: .; j_call: TRBJ2-1; v_call: TRBV4-2; cdr3_aa: CASSQDWISYNEQFF; cdr3_nt: TGTGCCAGCAGCCAAGACTGGATCTCCTACAATGAGCAGTTCTTC
clone_size: .; d_call: TRBD2; j_call: TRBJ2-7; v_call: TRBV6-5; cdr3_aa: CASSVPGLAGEQYF; cdr3_nt: TGTGCCAGCAGTGTTCCGGGACTAGCTGGCGAGCAGTACTTC
clone_size: .; d_call: .; j_call: TRBJ2-3; v_call: TRBV2; cdr3_aa: CASSEVVRTDTQYF; cdr3_nt: TGTGCCAGCAGTGAGGTGGTCCGCACAGATACGCAGTATTTT
clone_size: .; d_call: TRBD2; j_call: TRBJ2-7; v_call: TRBV13; cdr3_aa: CASSLGPRTSANYEQYF; cdr3_nt: TGTGCCAGCAGCTTAGGCCCCAGGACTAGCGCAAACTACGAGCAGTACTTC
clone_size: .; d_call: TRBD2; j_call: TRBJ2-3; v_call: TRBV12-3/TRBV12-4; cdr3_aa: CASSRNGGAADTQYF; cdr3_nt: TGTGCCAGCAGTCGGAACGGGGGGGCCGCAGATACGCAGTATTTT
clone_size: .; d_call: TRBD2; j_call: TRBJ2-1; v_call: TRBV6-5; cdr3_aa: CASSYSYDGPGTSGSSWHNEQFF; cdr3_nt: TGTGCCAGCAGTTACTCTTATGACGGCCCGGGGACTAGCGGGAGTTCTTGGCACAATGAGCAGTTCTTC
clone_size: .; d_call: .; j_call: TRBJ1-5; v_call: TRBV2; cdr3_aa: CASSPDDQPQHF; cdr3_nt: TGTGCCAGCAGCCCGGACGATCAGCCCCAGCATTTT
clone_size: few; d_call: .; j_call: TRBJ2-3; v_call: TRBV10-1; cdr3_aa: CASSDGGDTQYF; cdr3_nt: TGCGCCAGCAGTGATGGGGGAGATACGCAGTATTTT
clone_size: .; d_call: .; j_call: TRBJ1-1; v_call: TRBV2; cdr3_aa: CASLQTGADLKAFF; cdr3_nt: TGTGCCAGCCTACAAACGGGGGCAGACCTGAAAGCTTTCTTT
clone_size: .; d_call: .; j_call: TRBJ1-5; v_call: TRBV7-9; cdr3_aa: CASGGGSNQPQHF; cdr3_nt: TGTGCCAGCGGAGGGGGGAGCAATCAGCCCCAGCATTTT
clone_size: .; d_call: TRBD2; j_call: TRBJ2-7; v_call: TRBV7-9; cdr3_aa: CASTIGASGSGSYEQYF; cdr3_nt: TGTGCCAGCACCATAGGGGCTAGCGGGAGTGGATCCTACGAGCAGTACTTC
clone_size: .; d_call: .; j_call: TRBJ2-7; v_call: TRBV5-1; cdr3_aa: CASSPNPTSTDQYF; cdr3_nt: TGCGCCAGCAGCCCAAACCCGACGTCGACGGATCAGTACTTC
clone_size: few; d_call: TRBD2; j_call: TRBJ2-1; v_call: TRBV20-1; cdr3_aa: CSARGELAGNEQFF; cdr3_nt: TGCAGTGCTAGAGGGGAACTAGCGGGCAATGAGCAGTTCTTC
clone_size: few; d_call: TRBD1; j_call: TRBJ1-2; v_call: TRBV6-2/TRBV6-3; cdr3_aa: CASNTGTANGYTF; cdr3_nt: TGTGCCAGCAATACCGGGACAGCGAATGGCTACACCTTC
clone_size: .; d_call: .; j_call: TRBJ1-2; v_call: TRBV7-2; cdr3_aa: CASSLASAGKGYTF; cdr3_nt: TGTGCCAGCAGCTTAGCGTCGGCAGGGAAAGGCTACACCTTC
clone_size: .; d_call: .; j_call: TRBJ2-7; v_call: TRBV14; cdr3_aa: CASSQQVAYNEQYF; cdr3_nt: TGTGCCAGCAGCCAACAGGTAGCCTACAATGAGCAGTACTTC
clone_size: .; d_call: .; j_call: TRBJ2-7; v_call: TRBV5-1; cdr3_aa: CASSLVQAQGEQYF; cdr3_nt: TGCGCCAGCAGCTTGGTACAGGCCCAAGGGGAGCAGTACTTC
clone_size: few; d_call: .; j_call: TRBJ2-4; v_call: TRBV21-1; cdr3_aa: CASSFLGIQYF; cdr3_nt: TGTGCCAGCAGCTTCCTCGGCATTCAGTACTTC
clone_size: .; d_call: .; j_call: TRBJ1-2; v_call: TRBV2; cdr3_aa: CASSDWGKTLNYGYTF; cdr3_nt: TGTGCCAGCAGTGATTGGGGCAAGACACTCAACTATGGCTACACCTTC
clone_size: .; d_call: .; j_call: TRBJ1-2; v_call: TRBV28; cdr3_aa: CASSLQVQDYGYTF; cdr3_nt: TGTGCCAGCAGTTTACAGGTGCAGGACTATGGCTACACCTTC
clone_size: few; d_call: .; j_call: TRBJ2-7; v_call: TRBV3-1; cdr3_aa: CASSQEKVDVYEQYF; cdr3_nt: TGTGCCAGCAGCCAAGAAAAGGTAGATGTCTACGAGCAGTACTTC
clone_size: .; d_call: TRBD2; j_call: TRBJ2-7; v_call: TRBV12-3/TRBV12-4; cdr3_aa: CAGSLTPSGGIYEQYF; cdr3_nt: TGTGCCGGCAGTTTAACCCCTAGCGGGGGAATCTACGAGCAGTACTTC
clone_size: .; d_call: TRBD1; j_call: TRBJ2-2; v_call: TRBV7-9; cdr3_aa: CASSQPTIAGTGYTGELFF; cdr3_nt: TGTGCCAGCAGCCAACCAACTATTGCCGGGACAGGGTACACCGGGGAGCTGTTTTTT
clone_size: .; d_call: TRBD1; j_call: TRBJ2-7; v_call: TRBV27; cdr3_aa: CASTAGGTGGRWYF; cdr3_nt: TGTGCCAGCACCGCAGGGGGGACAGGCGGCCGGTGGTACTTC
clone_size: .; d_call: .; j_call: TRBJ1-1; v_call: TRBV18; cdr3_aa: CASSLQGPAEAFF; cdr3_nt: TGTGCCAGCTCACTCCAGGGACCCGCTGAAGCTTTCTTT
clone_size: few; d_call: .; j_call: TRBJ2-3; v_call: TRBV10-3; cdr3_aa: CATLQGGPRTDTQYF; cdr3_nt: TGTGCCACCCTTCAGGGCGGACCGCGCACAGATACGCAGTATTTT
clone_size: .; d_call: .; j_call: TRBJ1-1; v_call: TRBV3-1; cdr3_aa: CASSHPLGGTEAFF; cdr3_nt: TGTGCCAGCAGCCACCCCCTCGGCGGCACTGAAGCTTTCTTT